These 30 T cell receptor beta chains originate from one sample sequenced in a study of T cell responses to AZD1222 COVID-19 vaccine. The protocol was immunoSEQ multiplex PCR, while the TCRdb copy is restricted to in-frame clones and leaves out a portion. This table has 95,000 to 150,000 clones, about nine tenths appearing once. Specimen: peripheral blood, collected on day 0 of AZD1222 vaccination. Receptors originate from an adult in good health.

The chain carries TRBV27 and TRBJ2-7; D not resolved. The CDR3 has 14 amino acids. Germline CDR1 MNHEY, CDR2 SMNVEV (reference sequence). V lost 5 bases and J lost 2, with 13 bases in between. CDR3 sequence: CASSPRVIPYEQYF. The CDR3 nucleotides read TGTGCCAGCAGTCCCCGGGTTATCCCCTACGAGCAGTACTTC.

The gene calls are TRBV12-3 or TRBV12-4 and TRBJ2-1; D not certain. The length of the CDR3 is 12 residues. V was trimmed by 4 bases and J by 6 bases, leaving 7 bases between them. CDR3 loop: CASSYVPNEQFF. The CDR3 bases are TGTGCCAGCAGTTATGTCCCCAATGAGCAGTTCTTC.

The rearrangement uses TRBV28 and TRBJ1-4; 7 nucleotides align to TRBD1. The germline V gene has CDR1 MDHEN and CDR2 SYDVKM. This CDR3 has 15 amino acids. V lost 5 bases and J lost 4; bases outside the gene matches: 7. CDR3 protein: CASSIGQASNEKLFF. The CDR3 DNA sequence: TGTGCCAGCAGTATCGGACAGGCCAGTAATGAAAAACTGTTTTTT.

The chain uses TRBV15 and TRBJ1-2, with TRBD1 matching over 8 bases. The CDR3 is made up of 14 amino acids. Unmatched junction bases numbered 6, after V lost 6 bases and J lost 3 bases. Germline CDR1 reads LNHNV; CDR2 reads YYDKDF (reference sequence). The CDR3 is CATRITGGDYGYTF. The DNA of the CDR3 is TGTGCCACCAGGATCACAGGGGGTGACTATGGCTACACCTTC. Filled out from reference TRBV15 and TRBJ1-2, the complete variable domain reads DAMVIQNPRYQVTQFGKPVTLSCSQTLNHNVMYWYQQKSSQAPKLLFHYYDKDFNNEADTPDNFQSRRPNTSFCFLDIRSPGLGDTAMYLCATRITGGDYGYTFGSGTRLTVV.

The rearrangement uses TRBV5-4 and TRBJ2-3; 8 nucleotides agree with TRBD2. CDR1 and CDR2 from the germline V gene are SGHNT and YYREEE (reference sequence). V gave up 3 bases and J gave up 0 bases; unmatched junction bases: 3. The CDR3 length is 15 residues. Here the CDR3 reads CASSSGGVSTDTQYF. CDR3 coding DNA: TGTGCCAGCAGCTCCGGGGGGGTGAGCACAGATACGCAGTATTTT.

The chain recombines TRBV4-1 with TRBJ1-2, with TRBD1 matching over 11 bases. V shed 0 bases, J shed 2 bases, and the junction held 2 bases outside the gene matches. The CDR3 is 16 amino acids. Germline CDR1 MGHRA, CDR2 YSYEKL. Here the CDR3 reads CASSQEGDRGNYGYTF. CDR3 coding DNA: TGCGCCAGCAGCCAAGAGGGGGACAGGGGGAACTATGGCTACACCTTC.

The chain has TRBV29-1 and TRBJ2-7, with 10 bases lining up with TRBD2. The CDR3 is made up of 14 amino acids. V gave up 2 bases and J gave up 1 base; unmatched junction bases: 2. From germline, CDR1 is SQVTM and CDR2 ANQGSEA. The CDR3 sequence is CSVELSGRSYEQYF. In DNA, the CDR3 is TGCAGCGTTGAACTTAGCGGGAGGTCCTACGAGCAGTACTTC.

V is TRBV12-5 and J is TRBJ1-6, with D perhaps matching TRBD1 (5 bases). V was trimmed by 0 bases and J by 6 bases, leaving 6 bases between them. The V gene's germline CDR1 is LGHNT and CDR2 FRNRAP. This CDR3 comprises 14 residues. CDR3 sequence (DNA): TGTGCTAGTGGTTTGGTGGGGGGTAATTCACCCCTCCACTTT. Translated, it gives CASGLVGGNSPLHF. Combining the CDR3 with reference TRBV12-5 and TRBJ1-6 gives the whole variable domain DARVTQTPRHKVTEMGQEVTMRCQPILGHNTVFWYRQTMMQGLELLAYFRNRAPLDDSGMPKDRFSAEMPDATLATLKIQPSEPRDSAVYFCASGLVGGNSPLHFGNGTRLTVT.

The genes are TRBV4-1 and TRBJ1-1; D possibly corresponds to TRBD1 (6 bases). From germline, CDR1 is MGHRA and CDR2 YSYEKL. Between the trimmed V and J ends, which lost 4 bases and 7 bases, there was a span of 19 bases. This CDR3 is 15 amino acids long. CDR3 coding DNA: TGCGCCAGCAGCCTTCGCCAGGGGAGGTTGGGTGAAGCTTTCTTT. Protein product: CASSLRQGRLGEAFF.

CDR3 nucleotides: TGTGCCAGCAGCTTACAGCAAGGGGTCAATGAGCAGTTCTTC. It translates to CASSLQQGVNEQFF. This sequence joins TRBV7-9 and TRBJ2-1; D is possibly TRBD1 (5 bases). The CDR3 consists of 14 residues. V was pared by 2 bases and J by 6 bases, with 11 bases between. The germline CDR1 and CDR2 sequences are SEHNR and FQNEAQ (reference sequence).

This sequence joins TRBV6-5 and TRBJ2-5; 8 nucleotides agree with TRBD1. The germline CDR1 and CDR2 sequences are MNHEY and SVGAGI. The CDR3 extends over 14 amino acids. Unmatched junction bases numbered 6, after V lost 4 bases and J lost 5 bases. The CDR3 sequence is CASSSTGVLETQYF. In DNA form, the CDR3 reads TGTGCCAGCAGTTCGACAGGGGTGCTTGAGACCCAGTACTTC.

This sequence joins TRBV7-2 and TRBJ1-6; no clear D gene. This CDR3 has 16 amino acids. V shed 3 bases and J shed 0 bases, with 9 bases lying between them. CDR1 SGHTA and CDR2 FQGNSA come from the germline V gene. DNA of the CDR3: TGTGCCAGCAGCTTCCGTCGGGACTCCTATAATTCACCCCTCCACTTT. Encoded protein: CASSFRRDSYNSPLHF.

The genes are TRBV4-1 and TRBJ1-4, with D tentatively TRBD1 (5 bases). CDR3 length: 15 residues. Trimming cost V 0 bases and J 8 bases, with 13 bases left between them. The V gene's germline CDR1 is MGHRA and CDR2 YSYEKL. The CDR3: CASSQDLGRGEKLFF. CDR3 bases: TGCGCCAGCAGCCAAGATCTAGGGAGGGGAGAAAAACTGTTTTTT.

The chain couples TRBV6-5 to TRBJ1-5, with TRBD1 matching 7 bases. Germline lookup yields CDR1 MNHEY and CDR2 SVGAGI. The CDR3 spans 15 residues. Losses at the gene ends were 6 bases for V and 3 bases for J; bases not matched to a gene: 8. CDR3 coding DNA: TGTGCCAGCAGACGCACGAGGGGGCCCAATCAGCCCCAGCATTTT. Amino acids: CASRRTRGPNQPQHF.

The CDR3 reads CAIRTDDYEQYF. The CDR3 nucleotides read TGTGCCATCAGGACGGATGACTACGAGCAGTACTTC. The rearrangement uses TRBV10-3 and TRBJ2-7; D unclear. CDR1 ENHRY and CDR2 SYGVKD come from the germline V gene. Trimming removed 6 bases at V and 3 bases at J, with 9 bases between. The CDR3 covers 12 residues.

This sequence joins TRBV30 and TRBJ2-1; TRBD2 agrees at 8 bases. V lost 4 bases to trimming and J lost 6 bases; unmatched junction nucleotides: 8. The CDR3 has 14 amino acids. Germline CDR1 is GTSNPN and CDR2 is SVGIG (reference sequence). This chain's CDR3 is CAWNFREGPNEQFF. The CDR3 DNA reads TGTGCCTGGAATTTTCGGGAGGGACCCAATGAGCAGTTCTTC.

V gene TRBV7-6 combines with J gene TRBJ2-1; 11 bases fit TRBD2. The V gene's germline CDR1 is SGHVS and CDR2 FNYEAQ. This CDR3 has 15 residues. The trim removed 3 bases at V and 3 bases at J, leaving 1 base unmatched. The DNA of the CDR3 is TGTGCCAGCAGCTTTACTAGCGGGAGCTACAATGAGCAGTTCTTC. Its protein product is CASSFTSGSYNEQFF.

This clone came up a few times. The chain has TRBV28 and TRBJ1-2; D gene unclear. This CDR3 comprises 11 residues. Trimming shortened V by 4 bases and J by 7 bases, and 7 bases separated the two germline ends. Germline loops: CDR1 MDHEN, CDR2 SYDVKM. CDR3 loop: CASSWSGGYTF. The CDR3 nucleotides read TGTGCCAGCAGTTGGTCGGGTGGCTACACCTTC.

The J gene is TRBJ1-6, the V gene TRBV2; D perhaps matches TRBD1 (5 bases). Germline V gene data show CDR1 as SNHLY and CDR2 as FYNNEI. The CDR3 runs to 15 residues. V was pared by 8 bases and J by 6 bases, with 17 bases between. The CDR3: CASCQTGLGNSPLHF. CDR3 DNA: TGTGCCAGCTGTCAAACGGGGCTAGGTAATTCACCCCTCCACTTT.

V usage is TRBV6-6 and J usage is TRBJ1-5; 7 bases line up with TRBD1. Trimming took 6 bases from V and 3 from J; bases not matched to a gene: 8. Germline V CDR1 and CDR2: MNHNY, SVGAGI (reference sequence). The CDR3 length is 15 residues. The CDR3 region has the DNA TGTGCCAGCAGGATCTTCGGGACAGACAATCAGCCCCAGCATTTT. This encodes CASRIFGTDNQPQHF.

The J gene is TRBJ1-6, the V gene TRBV5-5; no clear D. The V gene's germline CDR1 is SGHKS and CDR2 YYEKEE (reference sequence). V was clipped by 4 bases and J by 2 bases, with 13 bases between them. This CDR3 has 16 amino acids. The CDR3 DNA reads TGTGCCAGCAGCCGCGCGGGCGAGACCTATAATTCACCCCTCCACTTT. This sequence encodes CASSRAGETYNSPLHF.

The chain combines TRBV5-5 with TRBJ2-2; 10 bases are shared with TRBD1. This CDR3 is built from 16 residues. Germline lookup yields CDR1 SGHKS and CDR2 YYEKEE (reference sequence). After removal of 3 bases from V and 2 bases from J, the junction contained 4 bases not matched to a gene. The CDR3: CASSYGTGVNTGELFF. In DNA, the CDR3 is TGTGCCAGCAGCTACGGGACAGGGGTCAACACCGGGGAGCTGTTTTTT.

The chain links TRBV5-5 to TRBJ1-4, with 7 bases identical to TRBD1. Germline CDR1 is SGHKS and CDR2 is YYEKEE (reference sequence). The ends lost 3 bases at V and 6 bases at J; junction bases unmatched: 5. There are 14 residues in the CDR3. CDR3 loop: CASSSQGVDEKLFF. In nucleotides, the CDR3 is TGTGCCAGCAGCTCCCAGGGGGTAGATGAAAAACTGTTTTTT.

This clone was seen once. This chain uses TRBV19 with TRBJ1-1, with 8 bases aligning to TRBD1. The CDR3 sequence is 16 residues long. Trimming removed 6 bases from V and 0 bases from J; junction bases left unmatched: 9. Germline V gives CDR1 LNHDA, CDR2 SQIVND (reference sequence). CDR3 sequence (DNA): TGTGCCAGTAGGAGCCGGGACAGGAGGCTGAACACTGAAGCTTTCTTT. This gives the protein CASRSRDRRLNTEAFF. The variable domain in full, completed from reference TRBV19 and TRBJ1-1, reads DGGITQSPKYLFRKEGQNVTLSCEQNLNHDAMYWYRQDPGQGLRLIYYSQIVNDFQKGDIAEGYSVSREKKESFPLTVTSAQKNPTAFYLCASRSRDRRLNTEAFFGQGTRLTVV.

This chain joins TRBV24-1 and TRBJ2-7; TRBD1 aligns across 8 bases. Germline CDR1 and CDR2: KGHDR and SFDVKD. This CDR3 is 15 amino acids long. V shed 4 bases and J 1 base; nucleotides not matched to a gene: 5. In nucleotides, the CDR3 is TGTGCCACCAGTGAGTGGACAGGGCATTCCTACGAGCAGTACTTC. This translates into CATSEWTGHSYEQYF.

This clone was recorded a few times. A junction end diverges from the germline sequence, so it may reflect a read error. This rearrangement joins TRBV6-6 to TRBJ1-1, with D possibly being TRBD1 (6 bases). The CDR3 has 14 residues. The germline gives CDR1 MNHNY, CDR2 SVGAGI (reference sequence). Here the CDR3 DNA reads TGTGCCAGCAGTTACAATCGACAGGTCGCGGGGGAGGTCTTT. Its protein product is CASSYNRQVAGEVF.

The chain joins TRBV20-1 to TRBJ2-1; tentative D call: TRBD2 (5 bases). Trimming stripped 3 bases from V and 9 bases from J, with 18 bases between. Germline loops: CDR1 DFQATT, CDR2 SNEGSKA (reference sequence). The CDR3 loop spans 14 amino acids. The chain's CDR3 is CSASSPLGMAEQFF. DNA for the CDR3: TGCAGTGCTAGTTCTCCACTAGGGATGGCTGAGCAGTTCTTC.

The chain recombines TRBV25-1 with TRBJ1-5, with a possible D match to TRBD1 (6 bases). The CDR3 consists of 15 residues. Germline values: CDR1 MGHDK, CDR2 SYGVNS. V lost 3 bases and J 6 bases, leaving 15 bases between the germline ends. Here the CDR3 DNA reads TGTGCCAGCAGTGAGACTGGGGGGGCGGCTCAGCCCCAGCATTTT. Its protein is CASSETGGAAQPQHF.

The chain joins TRBV6-1 to TRBJ1-5; D gene ambiguous. Trimming removed 2 bases at V and 6 bases at J, with 20 bases between. The CDR3 extends over 17 amino acids. Germline assignment: CDR1 MNHNS and CDR2 SASEGT. This CDR3 reads CASSENPTEGWAQPQHF. The DNA for the CDR3 is TGTGCCAGCAGTGAAAACCCCACGGAAGGGTGGGCTCAGCCCCAGCATTTT.

This chain uses TRBV18 with TRBJ2-7; possibly TRBD1 for D (5 bases). From germline, CDR1 is KGHSH and CDR2 LQKENI. The length of the CDR3 is 13 residues. With 9 bases removed from V and 0 bases from J, the gap between germline ends came to 12 bases. This CDR3 reads CASSSGRSYEQYF. Here the CDR3 DNA reads TGTGCCAGTTCATCAGGGCGCTCCTACGAGCAGTACTTC. The whole variable domain, remainder taken from reference TRBV18 and TRBJ2-7, is NAGVMQNPRHLVRRRGQEARLRCSPMKGHSHVYWYRQLPEEGLKFMVYLQKENIIDESGMPKERFSAEFPKEGPSILRIQQVVRGDSAAYFCASSSGRSYEQYFGPGTRLTVT.